A single sample gave rise to the 17 T cell receptor beta chains below, sequenced in a study of T-cell reconstitution after alpha-beta-depleted transplantation in children listed by TCRdb under 2016. The treatment or condition tag for this specimen amounts to: allogeneic hematopoietic cell transplantation with graft depleted of TCRalphabeta T cells and CD19 B cells. The receptor library was made with PCR. The sample was run on an Illumina HiSeq 2500. Molecular barcoding was employed in the preparation of TCR libraries, with unique molecular identifiers being used to normalize TCRbeta repertoire quantification. The public reads were reprocessed in TCRdb via fastp at Q25 and MiXCR, keeping in-frame beta chains. Identical CDR3 protein sequences are pooled into one entry, listed with their most common genes and DNA. The sample yields around 240,000 distinct CDR3 sequences; around 8% were counted once. The ten largest account for 5% to 7% of the sample.

The sample here was PBMCs, mostly from graft donor cells, taken 180 days after TCRalphabeta/CD19-depleted stem cell transplant. The receptors derive from a male patient under 18 who had a stem cell transplant for acute lymphoblastic leukemia, so the T cells may come from the graft donor.

Many counts were recorded for this clonotype. J is TRBJ2-7 and V is TRBV5-1; 10 nucleotides align to TRBD1. The germline V gene encodes CDR1 SGHRS and CDR2 YFSETQ. The CDR3 runs 15 residues. J gave up 3 bases and V 3 bases, and 6 bases lay outside the gene matches. CDR3 amino acids: CASSSRDRGFYEQYF. DNA for the CDR3: TGCGCCAGCAGCTCCCGGGACAGGGGATTCTACGAGCAGTACTTC.

This clonotype was found many times. The V gene is TRBV29-1, the J gene TRBJ1-2, with D perhaps TRBD1 (6 bases). Germline values: CDR1 SQVTM, CDR2 ANQGSEA. V was shortened by 3 bases and J by 0 bases, with 11 bases between the two germline ends. The CDR3 is 14 amino acids. The CDR3 DNA follows: TGCAGCGTTGACCCGGACAGCTCTAACTATGGCTACACCTTC. Translated: CSVDPDSSNYGYTF.

The sample holds many counts of this clonotype. The V gene is TRBV18, the J gene TRBJ2-7; 10 bases line up with TRBD2. The CDR3 has 14 residues. With V trimmed by 1 base and J by 5 bases, 2 bases remained unmatched. Germline-derived CDR1 and CDR2 are KGHSH and LQKENI. The CDR3 sequence: CASSPLAGGHEQYF. The CDR3 DNA reads as TGTGCCAGCTCACCACTAGCGGGAGGCCACGAGCAGTACTTC.

This clonotype was recorded many times. The V call is TRBV4-3, the J call TRBJ1-1; 7 bases fit TRBD1. Germline lookup yields CDR1 LGHNA and CDR2 YSLEER. CDR3 size: 13 residues. J was trimmed by 10 bases and V by 1 base; bases with no gene match: 6. DNA of the CDR3: TGCGCCAGCAGCCAAGCCTCAGGGGGGGGAGCTTTCTTT. It is translated as CASSQASGGGAFF.

This clonotype was observed at least ten times. The J gene is TRBJ1-6, the V gene TRBV7-2; 7 bases map to TRBD1. V shed 1 base and J 8 bases; nucleotides not matched to a gene: 5. Germline lookup yields CDR1 SGHTA and CDR2 FQGNSA. The CDR3 sequence is 15 residues long. CDR3 loop: CASSLVSRGDSPLHF. The CDR3 coding sequence is TGTGCCAGCAGCTTAGTGAGCAGGGGGGATTCACCCCTCCACTTT.

This clonotype was seen many times. The chain couples TRBV5-6 to TRBJ2-7, with 9 bases that match TRBD1. Germline V CDR1 and CDR2: SGHDT, YYEEEE. The V segment lost 0 bases and the J segment 5 bases; nucleotides outside the gene matches: 9. The length of the CDR3 is 16 residues. CDR3 nucleotide sequence: TGTGCCAGCAGCTTGGGTCGGACAGGGGACGGACACGAGCAGTACTTC. It yields the protein CASSLGRTGDGHEQYF.

This clonotype has at least ten counts. The rearrangement links TRBV7-2 to TRBJ1-3, with D possibly TRBD1 on 5 matching bases. V was shortened by 3 bases and J by 4 bases, with 19 bases between the two germline ends. The CDR3 totals 17 residues. Germline CDR1 SGHTA, CDR2 FQGNSA. The CDR3 nucleotides are TGTGCCAGCAGCTTGCGGGGGGGTCTAGACAGAGGAAACACCATATATTTT. Its translation is CASSLRGGLDRGNTIYF.

This clonotype occurred many times. The chain recombines TRBV20-1 with TRBJ2-1, with a weak D call TRBD2 (6 bases). Trimming shortened V by 7 bases and J by 6 bases, and 19 bases separated the two germline ends. Per the germline V gene, CDR1 is DFQATT and CDR2 is SNEGSKA (reference sequence). The CDR3 has 14 residues. This CDR3 reads CSVRVLAGSNEQFF. CDR3 DNA sequence: TGCAGTGTCAGGGTACTAGCCGGATCCAATGAGCAGTTCTTC.

The table lists this clonotype with many counts. This rearrangement joins TRBV6-5 to TRBJ2-7, with D perhaps TRBD1 or TRBD2 (5 bases each). The V gene lost 6 bases and the J gene lost 3 bases, with 12 bases spanning the gap. The CDR3 extends over 13 amino acids. Per germline, CDR1 MNHEY and CDR2 SVGAGI. The CDR3 here is CASRQGTDYEQYF. The CDR3 DNA is TGTGCCAGCAGGCAAGGGACGGACTACGAGCAGTACTTC.

Ten or more counts support this clonotype. This sequence joins TRBV12-3 or TRBV12-4 and TRBJ2-7, with 12 bases matching TRBD2. Germline trimming cut 7 bases from V and 7 bases from J; bases unmatched to any gene: 11. The CDR3 has 15 residues. The CDR3 spells CASNGLAGWEGEQYF. CDR3 nucleotides: TGTGCCAGCAACGGACTAGCGGGGTGGGAGGGGGAGCAGTACTTC.

This clonotype has ten or more counts. This chain uses TRBV7-8 with TRBJ1-5; 8 bases are a match to TRBD1. V lost 4 bases and J lost 2; bases outside the gene matches: 19. From germline, CDR1 is SGHVS and CDR2 FQNEAQ. This CDR3 contains 20 residues. DNA for the CDR3: TGTGCCAGCAGCTCCTACAACCGGGACAGGCGGCCCCTAGGCAATCAGCCCCAGCATTTT. Protein sequence: CASSSYNRDRRPLGNQPQHF.

This clonotype was recorded at least ten times. The rearrangement joins TRBV5-6 to TRBJ2-7; 14 bases map to TRBD2. The junction had 8 bases not matched to a gene; V was cut back by 2 bases and J by 4 bases. CDR3 length: 17 residues. In germline, CDR1 is SGHDT, CDR2 YYEEEE. The CDR3 DNA sequence: TGTGCCAGCAGCTTTGGACTAGCGGGAGGTCCCGGATACGAGCAGTACTTC. Encoded protein: CASSFGLAGGPGYEQYF.

This clonotype was seen ten or more times. The rearrangement links TRBV20-1 to TRBJ1-5, with a weak D call TRBD1 (5 bases). CDR3 length: 13 residues. Trimming removed 3 bases from V and 9 bases from J, with 15 bases in between. Germline CDR1 reads DFQATT; CDR2 reads SNEGSKA (reference sequence). For the CDR3, the DNA is TGCAGTGCTAGTAGAGGGGCCGGGGGGCCCCAGCATTTT. This gives the protein CSASRGAGGPQHF.

There are many counts of this clonotype. The rearrangement links TRBV11-2 to TRBJ2-2; D ambiguous. This CDR3 contains 17 residues. V shed 0 bases and J shed 2 bases, with 13 bases lying between them. Germline V gene sequence: CDR1 SGHAT, CDR2 FQNNGV. The CDR3 DNA sequence: TGTGCCAGCAGCTTAGATATCAAAACAGATAACACCGGGGAGCTGTTTTTT. Residues: CASSLDIKTDNTGELFF.

The J gene is TRBJ2-1, the V gene TRBV15; TRBD1 aligns across 8 bases. The CDR3 is 16 amino acids. V trimming: 5 bases; J trimming: 9 bases; junction bases outside the gene matches: 15. Germline CDR1 reads LNHNV; CDR2 reads YYDKDF (reference sequence). The CDR3 here is CATSGQGRGAHSEQFF. CDR3 nucleotide sequence: TGTGCCACCAGCGGACAGGGTAGGGGGGCACACAGTGAGCAGTTCTTC.

Turning to this clonotype: This may stem from a read error, because a much larger clone lies one nucleotide away. This sequence joins TRBV4-2 and TRBJ2-7; 7 nucleotides line up with TRBD1. The CDR3 spans 12 residues. Germline CDR1 LGHNA, CDR2 YNFKEQ. J was trimmed by 9 bases and V by 3 bases; bases with no gene match: 5. CDR3 sequence (DNA): TGTGCCAGCAGCCATGTACAGGGGAGGCAGTACTTC. It codes for CASSHVQGRQYF.

This clonotype was seen repeatedly, ten times or more. This chain connects TRBV28 to TRBJ2-1, with 11 positions matching TRBD2. Germline assignment: CDR1 MDHEN and CDR2 SYDVKM. V was pared by 3 bases and J by 7 bases, with 17 bases of the junction left unmatched. The CDR3 sequence is 19 residues long. The CDR3 here is CASSFPRLAGGRARNEQFF. DNA of the CDR3: TGTGCCAGCAGTTTCCCCCGTCTAGCGGGAGGACGGGCACGGAATGAGCAGTTCTTC.